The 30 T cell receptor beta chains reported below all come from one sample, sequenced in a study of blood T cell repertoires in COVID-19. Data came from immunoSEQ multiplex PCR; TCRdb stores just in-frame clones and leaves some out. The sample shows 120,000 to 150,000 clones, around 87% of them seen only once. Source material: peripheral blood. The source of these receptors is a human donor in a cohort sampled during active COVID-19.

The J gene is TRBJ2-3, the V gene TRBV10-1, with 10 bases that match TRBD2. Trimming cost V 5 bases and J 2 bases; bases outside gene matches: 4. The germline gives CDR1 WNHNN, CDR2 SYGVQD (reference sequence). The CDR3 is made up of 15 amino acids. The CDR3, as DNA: TGCGCCAGCAGTATGGGACTAGCGCCCACAGATACGCAGTATTTT. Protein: CASSMGLAPTDTQYF.

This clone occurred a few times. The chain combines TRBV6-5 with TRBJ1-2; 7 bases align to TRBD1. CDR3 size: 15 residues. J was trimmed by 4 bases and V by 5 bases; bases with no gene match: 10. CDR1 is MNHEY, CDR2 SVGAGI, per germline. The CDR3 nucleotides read TGTGCCAGCAGTACCCGGACCGGGACAGCCTATGGCTACACCTTC. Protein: CASSTRTGTAYGYTF.

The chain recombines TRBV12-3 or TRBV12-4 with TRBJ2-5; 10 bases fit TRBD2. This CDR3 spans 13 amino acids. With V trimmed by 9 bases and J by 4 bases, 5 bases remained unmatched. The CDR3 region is CASTSGVRETQYF. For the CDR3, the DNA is TGTGCCAGTACTAGCGGGGTTCGAGAGACCCAGTACTTC.

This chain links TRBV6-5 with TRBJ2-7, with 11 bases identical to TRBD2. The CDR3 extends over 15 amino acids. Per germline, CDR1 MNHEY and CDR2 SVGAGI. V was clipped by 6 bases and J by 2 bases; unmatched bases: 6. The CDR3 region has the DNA TGTGCCAGCAGCCCCGGGACTAGCGGAACCTACGAGCAGTACTTC. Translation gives CASSPGTSGTYEQYF.

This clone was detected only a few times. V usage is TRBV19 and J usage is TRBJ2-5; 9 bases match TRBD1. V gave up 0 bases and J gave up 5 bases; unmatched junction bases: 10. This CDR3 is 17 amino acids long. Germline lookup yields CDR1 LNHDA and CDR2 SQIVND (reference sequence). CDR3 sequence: CASSIEGPGTGMETQYF. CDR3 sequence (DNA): TGTGCCAGTAGTATAGAGGGACCCGGGACAGGGATGGAGACCCAGTACTTC.

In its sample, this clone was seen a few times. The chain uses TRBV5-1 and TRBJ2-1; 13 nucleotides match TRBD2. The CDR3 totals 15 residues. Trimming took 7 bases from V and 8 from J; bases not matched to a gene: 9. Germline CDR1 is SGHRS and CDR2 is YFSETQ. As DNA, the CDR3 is TGCGCCAGCTCCCCAGGGACTAGCGGGACGGATGAGCAGTTCTTC. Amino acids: CASSPGTSGTDEQFF.

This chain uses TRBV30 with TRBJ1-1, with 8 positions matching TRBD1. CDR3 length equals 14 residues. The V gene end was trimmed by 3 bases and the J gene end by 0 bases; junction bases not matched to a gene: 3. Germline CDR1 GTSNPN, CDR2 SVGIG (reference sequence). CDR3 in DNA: TGTGCCTGGAGCGACAGGGGCATGAACACTGAAGCTTTCTTT. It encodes CAWSDRGMNTEAFF.

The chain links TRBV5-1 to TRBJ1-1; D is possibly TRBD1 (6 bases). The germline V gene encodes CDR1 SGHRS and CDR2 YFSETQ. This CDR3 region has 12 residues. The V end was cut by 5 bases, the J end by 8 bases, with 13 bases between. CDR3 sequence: CASRGDRMEAFF. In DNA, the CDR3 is TGCGCCAGCAGAGGTGACAGGATGGAAGCTTTCTTT.

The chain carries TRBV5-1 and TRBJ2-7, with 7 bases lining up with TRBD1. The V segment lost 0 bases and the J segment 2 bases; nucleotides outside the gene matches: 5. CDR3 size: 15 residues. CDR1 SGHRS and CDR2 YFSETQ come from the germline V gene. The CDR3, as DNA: TGCGCCAGCAGCTTGGACAGGGGAAGTCCCTACGAGCAGTACTTC. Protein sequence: CASSLDRGSPYEQYF.

CDR3 sequence (DNA): TGTGCCAGCAGCCTTGGGACACCCAATAATTCACCCCTCCACTTT. Amino acid sequence: CASSLGTPNNSPLHF. This chain uses TRBV28 with TRBJ1-6, with D tentatively TRBD1 (6 bases). Germline V gene sequence: CDR1 MDHEN, CDR2 SYDVKM. Between the trimmed V and J ends, which lost 6 bases and 5 bases, there was a span of 14 bases. CDR3 length: 15 residues.

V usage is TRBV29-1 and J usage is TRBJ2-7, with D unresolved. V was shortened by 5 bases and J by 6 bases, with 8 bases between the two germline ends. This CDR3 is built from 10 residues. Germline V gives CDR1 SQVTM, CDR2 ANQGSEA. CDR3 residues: CSVKQIEQYF. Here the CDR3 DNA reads TGCAGCGTTAAGCAAATCGAGCAGTACTTC.

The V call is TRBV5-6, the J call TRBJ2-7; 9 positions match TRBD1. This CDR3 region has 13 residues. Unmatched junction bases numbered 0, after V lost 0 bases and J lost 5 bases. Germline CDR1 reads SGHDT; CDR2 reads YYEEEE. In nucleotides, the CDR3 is TGTGCCAGCAGCTTGGGGGACAGGGACGAGCAGTACTTC. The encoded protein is CASSLGDRDEQYF.

CDR3 amino acids: CASSWGTDTGELFF. The CDR3 region has the DNA TGTGCCAGCAGCTGGGGGACAGACACCGGGGAGCTGTTTTTT. This chain joins TRBV7-9 and TRBJ2-2; 7 bases are a match to TRBD1. The V and J ends lost 4 bases and 3 bases, in that order; junction bases with no gene match: 2. In germline, CDR1 is SEHNR, CDR2 FQNEAQ (reference sequence). The CDR3 is made up of 14 amino acids.

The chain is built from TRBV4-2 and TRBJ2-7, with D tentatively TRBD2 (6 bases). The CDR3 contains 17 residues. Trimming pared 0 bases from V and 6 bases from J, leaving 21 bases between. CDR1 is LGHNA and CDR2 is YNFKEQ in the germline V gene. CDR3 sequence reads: CASSQEGLGGSSTEQYF. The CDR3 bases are TGTGCCAGCAGCCAAGAGGGTCTGGGGGGTAGTTCTACCGAGCAGTACTTC.

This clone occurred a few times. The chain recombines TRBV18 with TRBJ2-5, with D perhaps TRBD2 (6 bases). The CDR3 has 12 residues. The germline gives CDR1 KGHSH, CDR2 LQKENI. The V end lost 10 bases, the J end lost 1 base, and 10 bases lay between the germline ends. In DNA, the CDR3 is TGTGCCACCACCGGGGGCCAAGAGACCCAGTACTTC. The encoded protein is CATTGGQETQYF.

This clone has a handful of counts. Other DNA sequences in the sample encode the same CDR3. The CDR3 nucleotides are TGTGCCAGCAGCGTAGCTACAGGATCCTACGAGCAGTACTTC. This translates into CASSVATGSYEQYF. The J gene is TRBJ2-7, the V gene TRBV9; the D gene is possibly TRBD1 (5 bases). CDR1 is SGDLS, CDR2 YYNGEE, per germline. The length of the CDR3 is 14 residues. The V gene lost 0 bases and the J gene lost 1 base, with 8 bases spanning the gap.

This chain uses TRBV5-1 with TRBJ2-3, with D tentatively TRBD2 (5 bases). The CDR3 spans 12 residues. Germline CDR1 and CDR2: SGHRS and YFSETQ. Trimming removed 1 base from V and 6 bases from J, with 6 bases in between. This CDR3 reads CASSLPGDTQYF. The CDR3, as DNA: TGCGCCAGCAGCTTGCCGGGGGATACGCAGTATTTT. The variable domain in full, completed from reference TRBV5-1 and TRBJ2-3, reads KAGVTQTPRYLIKTRGQQVTLSCSPISGHRSVSWYQQTPGQGLQFLFEYFSETQRNKGNFPGRFSGRQFSNSRSEMNVSTLELGDSALYLCASSLPGDTQYFGPGTRLTVL.

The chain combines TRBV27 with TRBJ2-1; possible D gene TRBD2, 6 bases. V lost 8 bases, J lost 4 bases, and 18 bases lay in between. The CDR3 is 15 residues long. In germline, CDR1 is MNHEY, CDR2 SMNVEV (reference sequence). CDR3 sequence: CASSLDRGGYNEQFF. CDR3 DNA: TGTGCCAGCTCTTTGGACCGGGGAGGATACAATGAGCAGTTCTTC.

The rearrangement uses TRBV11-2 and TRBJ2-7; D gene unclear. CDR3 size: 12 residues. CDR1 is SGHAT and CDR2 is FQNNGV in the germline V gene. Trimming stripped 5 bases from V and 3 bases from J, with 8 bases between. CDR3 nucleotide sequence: TGTGCCAGCAGCCTTGCAGGCTACGAGCAGTACTTC. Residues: CASSLAGYEQYF.

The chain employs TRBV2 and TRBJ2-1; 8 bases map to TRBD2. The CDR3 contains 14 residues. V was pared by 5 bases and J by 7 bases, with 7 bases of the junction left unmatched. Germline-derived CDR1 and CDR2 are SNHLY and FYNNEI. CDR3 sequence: CASSLKRELNEQFF. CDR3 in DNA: TGTGCCAGCAGTCTTAAGCGGGAGCTTAATGAGCAGTTCTTC.

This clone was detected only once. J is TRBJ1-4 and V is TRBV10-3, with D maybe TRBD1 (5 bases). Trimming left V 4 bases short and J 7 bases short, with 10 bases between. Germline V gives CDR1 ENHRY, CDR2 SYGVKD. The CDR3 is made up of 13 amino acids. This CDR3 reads CAISGQGSEKLFF. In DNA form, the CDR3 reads TGTGCCATCAGTGGGCAGGGAAGTGAAAAACTGTTTTTT.

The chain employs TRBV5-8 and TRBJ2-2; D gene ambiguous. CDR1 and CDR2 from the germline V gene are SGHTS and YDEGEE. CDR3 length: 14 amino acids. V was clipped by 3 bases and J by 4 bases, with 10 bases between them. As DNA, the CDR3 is TGTGCCAGCAGCTCACAGATCGGCACCGGGGAGCTGTTTTTT. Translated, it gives CASSSQIGTGELFF.

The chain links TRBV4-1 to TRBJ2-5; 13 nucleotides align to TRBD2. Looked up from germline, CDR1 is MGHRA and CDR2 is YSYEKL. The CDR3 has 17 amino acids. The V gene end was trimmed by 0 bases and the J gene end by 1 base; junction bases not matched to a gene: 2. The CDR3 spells CASSQDRTSGSQETQYF. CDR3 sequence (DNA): TGCGCCAGCAGCCAAGACAGGACTAGCGGGAGCCAAGAGACCCAGTACTTC.

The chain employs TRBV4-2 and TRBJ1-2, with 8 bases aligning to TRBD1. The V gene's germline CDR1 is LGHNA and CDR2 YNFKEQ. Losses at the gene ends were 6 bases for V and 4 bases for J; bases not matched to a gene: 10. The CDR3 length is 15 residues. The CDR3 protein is CASRGRGQEGYGYTF. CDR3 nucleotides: TGTGCCAGCAGAGGCAGGGGGCAAGAGGGCTATGGCTACACCTTC.

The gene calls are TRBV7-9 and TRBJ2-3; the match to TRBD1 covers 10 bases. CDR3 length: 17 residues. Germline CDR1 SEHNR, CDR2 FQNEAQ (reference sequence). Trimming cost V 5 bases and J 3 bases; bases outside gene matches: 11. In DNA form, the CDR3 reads TGTGCCAGCAGCCCATCTACCGGGACAGGGGCGACAGATACGCAGTATTTT. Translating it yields CASSPSTGTGATDTQYF. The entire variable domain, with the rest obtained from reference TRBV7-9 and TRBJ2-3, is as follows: DTGVSQNPRHKITKRGQNVTFRCDPISEHNRLYWYRQTLGQGPEFLTYFQNEAQLEKSRLLSDRFSAERPKGSFSTLEIQRTEQGDSAMYLCASSPSTGTGATDTQYFGPGTRLTVL.

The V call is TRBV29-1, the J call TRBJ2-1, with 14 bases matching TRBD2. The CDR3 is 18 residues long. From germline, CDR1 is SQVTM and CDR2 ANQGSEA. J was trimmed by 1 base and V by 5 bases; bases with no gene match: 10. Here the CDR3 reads CSVYRTSGGSASYNEQFF. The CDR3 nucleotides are TGCAGCGTTTACAGGACTAGCGGGGGGTCTGCGTCCTACAATGAGCAGTTCTTC.

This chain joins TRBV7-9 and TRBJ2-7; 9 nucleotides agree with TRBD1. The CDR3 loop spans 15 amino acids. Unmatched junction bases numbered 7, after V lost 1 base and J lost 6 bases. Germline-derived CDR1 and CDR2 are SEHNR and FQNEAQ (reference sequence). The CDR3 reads CASSLGGTGSAEQYF. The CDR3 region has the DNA TGTGCCAGCAGCTTAGGGGGGACAGGGTCTGCCGAGCAGTACTTC.

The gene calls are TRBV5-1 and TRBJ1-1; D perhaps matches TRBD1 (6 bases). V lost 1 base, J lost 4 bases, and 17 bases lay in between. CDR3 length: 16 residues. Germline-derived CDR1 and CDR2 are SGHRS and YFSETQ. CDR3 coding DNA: TGCGCCAGCAGCTTGAGAGCCCAGGGGAGTTTCACTGAAGCTTTCTTT. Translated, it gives CASSLRAQGSFTEAFF.

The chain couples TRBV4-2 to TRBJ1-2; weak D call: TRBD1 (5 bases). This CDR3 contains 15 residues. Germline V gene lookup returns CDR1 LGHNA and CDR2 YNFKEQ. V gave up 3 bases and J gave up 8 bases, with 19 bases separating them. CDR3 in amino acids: CASSHQFGGAGGYTF. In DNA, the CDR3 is TGTGCCAGCAGCCACCAATTTGGAGGGGCGGGGGGCTACACCTTC.

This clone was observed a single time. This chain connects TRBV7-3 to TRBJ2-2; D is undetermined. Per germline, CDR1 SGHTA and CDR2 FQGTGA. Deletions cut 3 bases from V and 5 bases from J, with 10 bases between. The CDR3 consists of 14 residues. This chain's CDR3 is CASSFQVLTGELFF. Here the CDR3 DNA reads TGTGCCAGCAGCTTTCAGGTTCTAACCGGGGAGCTGTTTTTT. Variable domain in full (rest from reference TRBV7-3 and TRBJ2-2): GAGVSQTPSNKVTEKGKYVELRCDPISGHTALYWYRQSLGQGPEFLIYFQGTGAADDSGLPNDRFFAVRPEGSVSTLKIQRTERGDSAVYLCASSFQVLTGELFFGEGSRLTVL.